What follows is one TCR beta chain and its context. Which antigen it targets is not known. No qualities accompany the bases; no much larger clone lies one base away. Library preparation used the immunoSEQ multiplex PCR assay. Regarding the original processing steps: During preprocessing, nonproductive sequences were removed, as were CDR3s that did not start with C, did not end with F or W, or were shorter than 7 amino acids. The MANAFEST web app was used to call antigen-specific clonotypes on the basis of expansion compared with the reference and with other culture wells. To be counted as positive, a clone had to show significant expansion compared with the reference culture, at an FDR below 0.05, in 2 of 3 replicate wells. To be called positive, a clone also had to show significant expansion compared with every other tandem well and an odds ratio greater than 5. Pairwise Levenshtein distance, computed with the stringdist R package after three terminal residues were trimmed from each end, was used as the measure of CDR3 homology. As stored in TCRdb, this immuneACCESS dataset retains in-frame rearrangements with V and J assigned. A fraction of the clones does not appear; measured against another copy, unresolved V genes explain less than half of the discrepancy, and the remainder lacks a known reason. V and J calls and clone size are as listed in that table; D and trimming were resolved from the DNA. The sample table contains about 20,000 clones; only one count was recorded for about 80% of them. The ten top clones hold roughly 15% of the sample.

CD4+ T cells from unexposed donors were collected before the COVID-19 pandemic (2011-2018). After approximately eleven days of culture, CD4+ T cells were isolated with the EasySep CD4+ T cell isolation kit. As far as cell numbers permitted, CD4+ T cells from unexposed donors were tested for reactivity against SARS-CoV-2 S and N as well as four spike pools from common cold coronaviruses. Each well held a few million PBMCs cultured in IMDM containing around 4.9% human AB serum and approximately 9.6 IU/ml IL-2. Half of the culture medium was replaced with fresh IL-2-containing medium on days 3 and 7. Each peptide culture condition was generally run in triplicate replicate wells. Leukapheresis product for the unexposed donors was bought commercially. PBMCs were isolated from leukapheresis product or whole blood by Ficoll-Paque PLUS gradient centrifugation. PBMCs were either cryopreserved at -140 degrees C or used fresh in the expansion assay. The QIAamp Micro DNA Kit was used to extract genomic DNA from the CD4+ T cells.

Inclusive of the bounding cysteine and phenylalanine, the CDR3 is 17 residues long. CDR3 DNA only is kept here, 51 bases in frame from base 1. CDR1 is given as SGHAT and CDR2 as FQNNGV, both from the germline V gene. V is reduced by 0 bases and J by 2 bases, leaving a spacing of 16 bases between them. The data belong to a study of CD4 T cells in relation to SARS-CoV-2 and coronaviruses (dated by TCRdb to the early 2020s). In terms of the full investigation: In the ViraFEST assay, PBMCs were cultured with antigen for ten to eleven days, after which TCR beta CDR3s were sequenced to identify clonal expansions specific to the antigen. An HIV-1 Nef peptide pool or a culture without peptide was used as the negative reference condition. Patient-derived lymphoblastoid cell lines were used to map the HLA restriction of shared crossreactive spike epitopes. At the level of individual TCR clonotypes, the study evaluated whether memory CD4+ T cells crossreact between the spike proteins of SARS-CoV-2 and those of common cold coronaviruses. The Adaptive Biotechnologies TCR-sequencing kit was used to sequence samples from a few pre-COVID donors and the naive versus memory experiments, whereas other data were Illumina-based. A different TCR-beta assay, based on Illumina, was used to sequence expansion assays from other donors in the study. Paper-wide results and their limitations: Significantly weaker SARS-CoV-2-driven expansion was shown by crossreactive clones than by monoreactive clones, consistent with antigenic imprinting. Pre-pandemic and post-infection samples were not both contributed by any donor, so tracing of the source of pre-existing responses was limited. Since the crossreactivity analysis centred on spike protein, crossreactivity against other viral proteins was not assessed. Small numbers of patients and of tested TCRs limited the study. About 65% of donors had memory CD4+ clonotypes that crossrecognized SARS-CoV-2 and at least one common cold coronavirus spike.

Specimen: CD4+ T cells from PBMCs, cultured in vitro. The sequence joins TRBV11-2 to TRBJ2-5, with the D gene not confidently named. This TCR came from a human donor in good health. The CDR3 region reads CASSLDEWAVGQETQYF. The DNA is as follows: TGTGCCAGCAGCTTAGATGAGTGGGCGGTTGGGCAAGAGACCCAGTACTTC. Reference TRBV11-2 and TRBJ2-5 genes cover what lies past the CDR3, so the full variable domain is EAGVAQSPRYKIIEKRQSVAFWCNPISGHATLYWYQQILGQGPKLLIQFQNNGVVDDSQLPKDRFSAERLKGVDSTLKIQPAKLEDSAVYLCASSLDEWAVGQETQYFGPGTRLLVL.